This TCR beta chain was documented in a study of response to subunit inactivated influenza vaccine. Overall study results and limits: Authors suggested that a seasonal influenza vaccination recruits few new T cells each time.

This clonotype occurred a few times. The antigen is not known. TCRdb recomputed calls from the RT-PCR reads with MiXCR, one row per CDR3 protein. The table lists hundreds of thousands of distinct CDR3 sequences, 15% to 18% of them singletons. Unmatched junction bases numbered 10, after V lost 4 bases and J lost 4 bases. The CDR3 runs 15 residues. Per the germline V gene, CDR1 is SGHDT and CDR2 is YYEEEE. The specimen was PBMCs from blood, collected 12 days after vaccination. This receptor was identified in a middle-aged man who received an inactivated influenza vaccine. The chain joins TRBV5-6 to TRBJ2-7; 8 nucleotides line up with TRBD1. CDR3 loop: CASSRRGQGRYEQYF. CDR3 nucleotide sequence: TGTGCCAGCAGCCGGAGAGGACAGGGCCGATACGAGCAGTACTTC.